This entry lists 5 T cell receptor beta chains sequenced from one sample in a study of early T cells in non-severe SARS-CoV-2 infection. TCRdb re-called the 5' RACE reads with MiXCR, one entry per CDR3 protein. The table records tens of thousands of distinct CDR3 sequences, roughly 12% of them present only once. Sequenced input: whole blood. These receptors all stem from an adult who was a healthcare worker with PCR-confirmed SARS-CoV-2 infection or an uninfected control (not recorded which).

This clonotype has only a few counts. This sequence joins TRBV2 and TRBJ1-3; no definite D call. CDR1 SNHLY and CDR2 FYNNEI come from the germline V gene. This CDR3 contains 12 residues. Trimming shortened V by 10 bases and J by 2 bases, and 9 bases separated the two germline ends. This CDR3 is CATKATGNTIYF. For the CDR3, the DNA is TGTGCCACCAAAGCCACTGGAAACACCATATATTTT.

This clonotype occurred many times. The CDR3 is CASSYSRTSYEQYF. The CDR3 region has the DNA TGTGCCAGCAGTTACTCTCGAACGTCCTACGAGCAGTACTTC. The chain combines TRBV6-5 with TRBJ2-7; no firm D call. Germline V gives CDR1 MNHEY, CDR2 SVGAGI. The CDR3 contains 14 residues. V shed 0 bases and J shed 1 base, with 7 bases lying between them.

This clonotype turned up a few times. The V and J genes are TRBV7-8 and TRBJ2-5, with no clear D. The ends were cut back, 5 bases at V and 4 bases at J, with 14 bases in the middle. This CDR3 contains 14 residues. Germline V gives CDR1 SGHVS, CDR2 FQNEAQ. DNA for the CDR3: TGTGCCAGCAGCCCAACCGGTCCCGGAGAGACCCAGTACTTC. This codes for CASSPTGPGETQYF.

This clonotype was seen ten or more times. The chain uses TRBV6-5 and TRBJ2-5, with D possibly TRBD2 on 5 matching bases. Germline V lookup: CDR1 MNHEY, CDR2 SVGAGI. The CDR3 covers 11 residues. The germline V and J ends were trimmed by 6 bases and 6 bases, with 8 bases remaining between them. The CDR3 DNA follows: TGTGCCAGCAGCCCCGGGAAGACCCAGTACTTC. This encodes CASSPGKTQYF.

This clonotype has at least ten counts. The V gene is TRBV28, the J gene TRBJ2-7; maybe TRBD2 (7 bases). The CDR3 is 14 residues long. In germline, CDR1 is MDHEN, CDR2 SYDVKM. Trimming removed 9 bases at V and 4 bases at J, with 19 bases between. The CDR3 loop reads CASRGGGVRYEQYF. The CDR3 DNA reads as TGTGCCAGTCGAGGGGGAGGGGTACGATACGAGCAGTACTTC.